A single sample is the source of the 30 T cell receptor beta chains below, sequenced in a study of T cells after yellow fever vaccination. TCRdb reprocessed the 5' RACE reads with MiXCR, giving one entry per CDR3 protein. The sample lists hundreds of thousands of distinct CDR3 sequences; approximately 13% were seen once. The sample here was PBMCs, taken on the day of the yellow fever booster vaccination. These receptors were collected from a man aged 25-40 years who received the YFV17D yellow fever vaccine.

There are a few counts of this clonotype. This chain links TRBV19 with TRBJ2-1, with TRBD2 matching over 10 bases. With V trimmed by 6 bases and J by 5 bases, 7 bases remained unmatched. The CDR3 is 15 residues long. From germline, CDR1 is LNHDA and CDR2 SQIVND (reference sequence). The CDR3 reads CASRTIAGGHNEQFF. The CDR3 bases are TGTGCCAGTAGGACTATAGCGGGAGGTCACAATGAGCAGTTCTTC.

CDR3 sequence reads: CSVEADLSYEQYF. In nucleotides, the CDR3 is TGCAGCGTTGAGGCTGACTTATCCTACGAGCAGTACTTC. This sequence joins TRBV29-1 and TRBJ2-7; no firm D call. Germline V gene data show CDR1 as SQVTM and CDR2 as ANQGSEA. The CDR3 is 13 residues long. The ends were cut back, 3 bases at V and 1 base at J, with 10 bases in the middle.

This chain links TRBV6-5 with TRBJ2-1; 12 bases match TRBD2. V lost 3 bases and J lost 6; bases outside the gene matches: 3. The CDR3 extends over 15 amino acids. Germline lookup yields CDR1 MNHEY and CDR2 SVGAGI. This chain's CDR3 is CASSYSTSGSNEQFF. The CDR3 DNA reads TGTGCCAGCAGTTATTCGACTAGCGGGAGCAATGAGCAGTTCTTC.

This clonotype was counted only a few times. CDR3: CASTASGNEQFF. The CDR3 DNA reads as TGTGCCAGCACCGCCTCGGGCAATGAGCAGTTCTTC. J is TRBJ2-1 and V is TRBV7-2; D is unclear. The CDR3 is 12 residues long. Trimming cost V 7 bases and J 6 bases, with 10 bases left between them. Germline loops: CDR1 SGHTA, CDR2 FQGNSA. Complete variable domain (other parts from reference TRBV7-2 and TRBJ2-1): GAGVSQSPSNKVTEKGKDVELRCDPISGHTALYWYRQSLGQGLEFLIYFQGNSAPDKSGLPSDRFSAERTGGSVSTLTIQRTQQEDSAVYLCASTASGNEQFFGPGTRLTVL.

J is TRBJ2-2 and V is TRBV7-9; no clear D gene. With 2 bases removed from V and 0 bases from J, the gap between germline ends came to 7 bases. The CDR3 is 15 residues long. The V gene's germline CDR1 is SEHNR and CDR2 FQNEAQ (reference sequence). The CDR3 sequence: CASSLLEANTGELFF. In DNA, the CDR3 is TGTGCCAGCAGCTTACTAGAGGCGAACACCGGGGAGCTGTTTTTT.

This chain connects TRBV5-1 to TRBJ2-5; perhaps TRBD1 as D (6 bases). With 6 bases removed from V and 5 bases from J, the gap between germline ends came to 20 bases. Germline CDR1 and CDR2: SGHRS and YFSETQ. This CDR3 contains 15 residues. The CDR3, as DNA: TGCGCCAGCACCGAAACAGGGAATTCATGGGAGACCCAGTACTTC. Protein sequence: CASTETGNSWETQYF.

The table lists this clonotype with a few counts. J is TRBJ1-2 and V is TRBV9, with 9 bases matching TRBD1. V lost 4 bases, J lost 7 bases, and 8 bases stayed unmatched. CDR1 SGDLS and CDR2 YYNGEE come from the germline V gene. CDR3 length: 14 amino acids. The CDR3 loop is CASSLEDRGVGYTF. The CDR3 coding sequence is TGTGCCAGCAGCCTCGAGGACAGGGGAGTTGGCTACACCTTC.

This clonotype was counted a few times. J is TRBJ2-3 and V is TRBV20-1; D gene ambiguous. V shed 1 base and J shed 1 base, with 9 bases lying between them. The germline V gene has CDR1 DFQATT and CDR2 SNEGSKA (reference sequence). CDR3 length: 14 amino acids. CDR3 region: CSARGNPGTDTQYF. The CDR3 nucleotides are TGCAGTGCTAGAGGGAATCCGGGCACAGATACGCAGTATTTT.

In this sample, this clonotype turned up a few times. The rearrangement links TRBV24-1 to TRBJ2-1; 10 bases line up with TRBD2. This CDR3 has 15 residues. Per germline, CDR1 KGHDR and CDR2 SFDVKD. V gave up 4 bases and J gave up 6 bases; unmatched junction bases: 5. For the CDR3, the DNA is TGTGCCACCAGTGACCCTAGCGGGAGAGCCAATGAGCAGTTCTTC. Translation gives CATSDPSGRANEQFF.

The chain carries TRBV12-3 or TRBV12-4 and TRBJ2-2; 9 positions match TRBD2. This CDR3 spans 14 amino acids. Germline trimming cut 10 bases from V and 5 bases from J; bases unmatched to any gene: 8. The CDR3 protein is CATTLAGFTGELFF. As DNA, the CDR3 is TGTGCCACCACCCTAGCGGGATTTACCGGGGAGCTGTTTTTT.

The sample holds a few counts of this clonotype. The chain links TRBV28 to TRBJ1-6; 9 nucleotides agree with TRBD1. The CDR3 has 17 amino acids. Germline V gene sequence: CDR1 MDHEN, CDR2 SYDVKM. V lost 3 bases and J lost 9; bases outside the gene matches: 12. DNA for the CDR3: TGTGCCAGCAGTTTGGTTTTCTTCGGGACAGGGTCTTCACCCCTCCACTTT. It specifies CASSLVFFGTGSSPLHF.

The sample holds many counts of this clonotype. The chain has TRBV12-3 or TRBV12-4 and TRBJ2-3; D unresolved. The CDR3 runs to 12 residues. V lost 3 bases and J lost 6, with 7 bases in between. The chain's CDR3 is CASSFSSDTQYF. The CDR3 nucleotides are TGTGCCAGCAGTTTTTCATCTGATACGCAGTATTTT.

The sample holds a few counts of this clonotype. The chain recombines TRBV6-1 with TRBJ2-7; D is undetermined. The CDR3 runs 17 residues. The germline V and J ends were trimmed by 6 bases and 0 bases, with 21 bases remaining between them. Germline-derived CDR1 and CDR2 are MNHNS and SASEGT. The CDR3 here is CASRASPSLGPSYEQYF. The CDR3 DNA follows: TGTGCCAGCAGGGCGTCCCCGTCCCTAGGGCCCTCCTACGAGCAGTACTTC.

The CDR3 reads CASSVTSGTGYEQYF. The CDR3 DNA reads TGTGCCAGCAGCGTGACTAGCGGGACCGGCTACGAGCAGTACTTC. The chain combines TRBV7-2 with TRBJ2-7, with 11 positions matching TRBD2. Germline V gene lookup returns CDR1 SGHTA and CDR2 FQGNSA. V trimming: 5 bases; J trimming: 3 bases; junction bases outside the gene matches: 6. This CDR3 spans 15 amino acids. Combining the CDR3 with reference TRBV7-2 and TRBJ2-7 gives the whole variable domain GAGVSQSPSNKVTEKGKDVELRCDPISGHTALYWYRQSLGQGLEFLIYFQGNSAPDKSGLPSDRFSAERTGGSVSTLTIQRTQQEDSAVYLCASSVTSGTGYEQYFGPGTRLTVT.

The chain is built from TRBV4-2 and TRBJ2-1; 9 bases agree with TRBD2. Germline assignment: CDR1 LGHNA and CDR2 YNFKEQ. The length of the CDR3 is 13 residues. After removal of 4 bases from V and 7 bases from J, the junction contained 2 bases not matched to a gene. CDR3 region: CASSPAGGNEQFF. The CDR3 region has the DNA TGTGCCAGCAGCCCAGCGGGAGGAAATGAGCAGTTCTTC.

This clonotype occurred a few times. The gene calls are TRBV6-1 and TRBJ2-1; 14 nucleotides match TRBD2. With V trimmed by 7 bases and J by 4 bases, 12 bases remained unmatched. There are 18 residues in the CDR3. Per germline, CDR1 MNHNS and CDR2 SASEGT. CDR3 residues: CASKDRGLAGVPYNEQFF. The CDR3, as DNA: TGTGCCAGCAAAGACAGGGGACTAGCGGGAGTTCCGTACAATGAGCAGTTCTTC.

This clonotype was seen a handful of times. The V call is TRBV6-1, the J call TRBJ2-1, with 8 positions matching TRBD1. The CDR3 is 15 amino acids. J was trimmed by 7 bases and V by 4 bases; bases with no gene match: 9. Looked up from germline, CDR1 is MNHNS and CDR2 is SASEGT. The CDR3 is CASSGPRGPGNEQFF. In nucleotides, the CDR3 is TGTGCCAGCAGTGGTCCCAGGGGGCCAGGGAATGAGCAGTTCTTC.

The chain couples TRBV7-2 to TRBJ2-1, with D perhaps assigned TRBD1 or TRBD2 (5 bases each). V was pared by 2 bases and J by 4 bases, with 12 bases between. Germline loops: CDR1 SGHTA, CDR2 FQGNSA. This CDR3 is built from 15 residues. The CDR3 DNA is TGTGCCAGCAGCTTACTACTAGGGACGTACAATGAGCAGTTCTTC. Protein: CASSLLLGTYNEQFF.

The CDR3 nucleotides read TGCAGTGCCCCTCTCGATGTCCCGCAAGGGTGGGGCGAGCAGTACTTC. It is translated as CSAPLDVPQGWGEQYF. The chain recombines TRBV20-1 with TRBJ2-7, with D uncertain. The CDR3 extends over 16 amino acids. Germline V lookup: CDR1 DFQATT, CDR2 SNEGSKA (reference sequence). Between the trimmed V and J ends, which lost 6 bases and 6 bases, there was a span of 27 bases.

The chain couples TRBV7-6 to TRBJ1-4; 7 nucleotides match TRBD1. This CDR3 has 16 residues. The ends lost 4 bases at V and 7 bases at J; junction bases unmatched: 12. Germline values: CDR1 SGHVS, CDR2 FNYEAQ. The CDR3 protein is CASSSTRDRGAEKLFF. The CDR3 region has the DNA TGTGCCAGCAGCTCAACTAGGGACAGAGGGGCTGAAAAACTGTTTTTT.

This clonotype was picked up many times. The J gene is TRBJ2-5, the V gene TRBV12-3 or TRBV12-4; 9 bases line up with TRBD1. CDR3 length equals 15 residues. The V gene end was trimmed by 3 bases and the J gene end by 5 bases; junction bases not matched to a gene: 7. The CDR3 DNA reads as TGTGCCAGCAGTTTCTCAGGACAGGGGAAGGAGACCCAGTACTTC. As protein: CASSFSGQGKETQYF.

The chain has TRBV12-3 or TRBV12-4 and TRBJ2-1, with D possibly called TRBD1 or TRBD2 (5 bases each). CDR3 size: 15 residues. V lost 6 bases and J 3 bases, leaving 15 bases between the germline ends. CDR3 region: CASRYSSGRYNEQFF. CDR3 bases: TGTGCCAGCAGATATTCTTCGGGACGCTACAATGAGCAGTTCTTC.

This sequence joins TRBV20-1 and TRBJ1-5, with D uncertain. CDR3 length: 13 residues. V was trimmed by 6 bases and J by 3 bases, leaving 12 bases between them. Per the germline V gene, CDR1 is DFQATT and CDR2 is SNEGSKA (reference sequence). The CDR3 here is CSAPVGPNQPQHF. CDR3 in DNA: TGCAGTGCCCCGGTAGGGCCCAATCAGCCCCAGCATTTT.

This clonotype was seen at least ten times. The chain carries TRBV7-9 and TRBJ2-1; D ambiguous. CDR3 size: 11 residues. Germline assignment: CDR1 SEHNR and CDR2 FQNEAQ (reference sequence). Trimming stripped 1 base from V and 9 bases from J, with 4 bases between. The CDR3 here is CASSLGVEQFF. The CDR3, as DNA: TGTGCCAGCAGCTTAGGAGTTGAGCAGTTCTTC.

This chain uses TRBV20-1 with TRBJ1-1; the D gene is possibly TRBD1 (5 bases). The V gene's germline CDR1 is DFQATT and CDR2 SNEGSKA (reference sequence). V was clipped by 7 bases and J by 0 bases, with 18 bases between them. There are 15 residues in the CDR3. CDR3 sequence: CSVPSQGAMNTEAFF. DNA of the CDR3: TGCAGTGTTCCGTCTCAGGGAGCCATGAACACTGAAGCTTTCTTT.

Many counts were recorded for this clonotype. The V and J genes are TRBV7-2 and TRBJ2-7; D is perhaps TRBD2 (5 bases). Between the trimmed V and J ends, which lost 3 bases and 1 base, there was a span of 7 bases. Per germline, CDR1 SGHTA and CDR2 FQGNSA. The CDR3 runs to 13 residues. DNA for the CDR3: TGTGCCAGCAGCTTCCGGGATTCCTACGAGCAGTACTTC. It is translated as CASSFRDSYEQYF. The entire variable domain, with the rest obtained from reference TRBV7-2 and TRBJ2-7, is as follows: GAGVSQSPSNKVTEKGKDVELRCDPISGHTALYWYRQSLGQGLEFLIYFQGNSAPDKSGLPSDRFSAERTGGSVSTLTIQRTQQEDSAVYLCASSFRDSYEQYFGPGTRLTVT.

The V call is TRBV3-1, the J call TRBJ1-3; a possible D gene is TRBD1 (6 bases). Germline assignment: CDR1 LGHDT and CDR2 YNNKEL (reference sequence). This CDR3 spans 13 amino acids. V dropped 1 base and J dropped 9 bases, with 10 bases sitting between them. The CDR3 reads CASSQGRGGTIYF. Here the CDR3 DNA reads TGTGCCAGCAGCCAAGGCAGGGGCGGCACCATATATTTT. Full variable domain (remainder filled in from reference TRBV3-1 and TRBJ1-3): DTAVSQTPKYLVTQMGNDKSIKCEQNLGHDTMYWYKQDSKKFLKIMFSYNNKELIINETVPNRFSPKSPDKAHLNLHINSLELGDSAVYFCASSQGRGGTIYFGEGSWLTVV.

Written as DNA, the CDR3 is TGCGCCAGCAGCCAAGCTAGGGGCGAGAACACTGAAGCTTTCTTT. Translated: CASSQARGENTEAFF. V and J are TRBV4-3 and TRBJ1-1; weak D call: TRBD1 (5 bases). V dropped 1 base and J dropped 1 base, with 10 bases sitting between them. Germline CDR1 LGHNA, CDR2 YSLEER. There are 15 residues in the CDR3.

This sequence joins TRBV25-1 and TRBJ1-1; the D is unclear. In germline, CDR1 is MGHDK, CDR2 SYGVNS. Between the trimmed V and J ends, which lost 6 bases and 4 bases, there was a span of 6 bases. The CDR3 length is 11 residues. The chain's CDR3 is CASSKFTEAFF. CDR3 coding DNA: TGTGCCAGCAGCAAATTCACTGAAGCTTTCTTT.

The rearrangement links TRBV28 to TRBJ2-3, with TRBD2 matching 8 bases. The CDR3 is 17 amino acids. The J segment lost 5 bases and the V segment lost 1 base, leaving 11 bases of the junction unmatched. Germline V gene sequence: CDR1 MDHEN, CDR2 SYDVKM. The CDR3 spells CASSLFVGDSGEDTQYF. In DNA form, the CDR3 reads TGTGCCAGCAGTTTATTTGTGGGGGATAGCGGGGAAGATACGCAGTATTTT.